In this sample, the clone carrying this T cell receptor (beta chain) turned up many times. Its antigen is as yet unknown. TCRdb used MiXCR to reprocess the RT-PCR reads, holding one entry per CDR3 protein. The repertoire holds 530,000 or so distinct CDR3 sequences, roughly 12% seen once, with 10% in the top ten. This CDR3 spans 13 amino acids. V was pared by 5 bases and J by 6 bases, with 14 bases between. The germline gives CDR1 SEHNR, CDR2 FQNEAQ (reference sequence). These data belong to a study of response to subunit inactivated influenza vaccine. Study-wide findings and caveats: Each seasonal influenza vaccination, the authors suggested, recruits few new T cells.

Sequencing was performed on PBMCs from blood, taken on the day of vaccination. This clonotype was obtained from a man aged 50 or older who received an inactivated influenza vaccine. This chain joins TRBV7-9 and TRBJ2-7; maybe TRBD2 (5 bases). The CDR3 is CASSHDRGFEQYF. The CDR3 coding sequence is TGTGCCAGCAGCCACGACCGGGGATTCGAGCAGTACTTC.